This T cell receptor beta chain was observed in a study of blood T cell repertoires in COVID-19. Study overall: There were acute and convalescent COVID-19 samples, and they came from the United States, Italy and Spain. Nucleic acid was either cDNA or gDNA, and it came from T cells, B-cell-depleted T cells, or PBMCs.

The V gene's germline CDR1 is MNHEY and CDR2 SVGAGI. Trimming pared 6 bases from V and 5 bases from J, leaving 17 bases between. The CDR3 runs to 14 residues. Assay used: immunoSEQ multiplex PCR; TCRdb lists only in-frame clones, some missing. In the table there are about 260,000 clones, approximately 86% of which are singletons. This TCR was recovered from a human donor in a cohort sampled during active COVID-19. This rearrangement joins TRBV6-5 to TRBJ2-7, with D perhaps matching TRBD1 (6 bases). Sample: peripheral blood. For the CDR3, the DNA is TGTGCCAGCAGGTTGGGGGCGCGAGGTAACGAGCAGTACTTC. Protein: CASRLGARGNEQYF.